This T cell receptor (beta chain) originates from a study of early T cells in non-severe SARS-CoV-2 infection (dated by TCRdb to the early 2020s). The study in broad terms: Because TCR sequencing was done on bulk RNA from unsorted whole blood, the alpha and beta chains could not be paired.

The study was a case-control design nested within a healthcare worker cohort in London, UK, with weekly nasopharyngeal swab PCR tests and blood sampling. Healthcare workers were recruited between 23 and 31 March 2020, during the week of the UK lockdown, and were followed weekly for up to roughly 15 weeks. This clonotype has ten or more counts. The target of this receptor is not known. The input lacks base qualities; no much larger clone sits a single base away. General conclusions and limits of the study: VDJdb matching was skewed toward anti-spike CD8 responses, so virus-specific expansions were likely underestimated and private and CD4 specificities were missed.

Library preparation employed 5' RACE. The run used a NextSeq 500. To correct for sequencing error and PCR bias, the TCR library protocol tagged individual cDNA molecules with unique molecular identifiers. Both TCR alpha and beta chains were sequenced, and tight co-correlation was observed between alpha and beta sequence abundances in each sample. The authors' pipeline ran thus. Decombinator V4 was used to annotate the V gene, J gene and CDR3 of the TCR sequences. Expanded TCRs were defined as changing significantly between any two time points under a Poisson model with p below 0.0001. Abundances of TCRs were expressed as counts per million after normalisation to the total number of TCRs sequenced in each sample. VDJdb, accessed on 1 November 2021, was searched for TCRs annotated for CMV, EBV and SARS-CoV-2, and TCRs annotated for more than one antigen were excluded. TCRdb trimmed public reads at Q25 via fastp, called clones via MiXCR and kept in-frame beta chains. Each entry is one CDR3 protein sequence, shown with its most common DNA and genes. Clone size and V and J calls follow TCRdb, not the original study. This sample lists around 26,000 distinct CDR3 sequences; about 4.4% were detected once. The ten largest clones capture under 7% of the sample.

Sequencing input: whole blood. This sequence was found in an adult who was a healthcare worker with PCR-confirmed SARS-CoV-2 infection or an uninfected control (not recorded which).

CDR3 protein: CASSMPGHPNYGYTF. Here is the DNA: TGTGCCAGCAGCATGCCCGGACACCCTAACTATGGCTACACCTTC. The rearrangement joined TRBV12-3 or TRBV12-4 to TRBJ1-2; the D segment could be TRBD1, given 5 matching bases. From the cysteine up to the phenylalanine, the CDR3 has a length of 15 residues. Just CDR3 DNA is preserved here, 45 bases in frame from base 1. V gives up 6 bases and J gives up 0 bases, and the segment between their germline ends measures 14 bases.